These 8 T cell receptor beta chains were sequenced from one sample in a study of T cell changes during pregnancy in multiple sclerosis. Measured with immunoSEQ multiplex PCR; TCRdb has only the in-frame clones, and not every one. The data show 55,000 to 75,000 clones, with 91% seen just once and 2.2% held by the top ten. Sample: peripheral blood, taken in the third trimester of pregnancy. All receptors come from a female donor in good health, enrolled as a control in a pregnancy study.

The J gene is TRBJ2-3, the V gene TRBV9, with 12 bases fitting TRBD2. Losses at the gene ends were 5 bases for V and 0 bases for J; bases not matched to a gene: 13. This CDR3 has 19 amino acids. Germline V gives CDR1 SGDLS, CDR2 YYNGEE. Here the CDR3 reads CASRNIASGRALSTDTQYF. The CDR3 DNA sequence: TGTGCCAGCAGAAACATAGCTAGCGGGAGGGCCTTGAGCACAGATACGCAGTATTTT. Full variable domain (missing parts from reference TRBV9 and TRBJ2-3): DSGVTQTPKHLITATGQRVTLRCSPRSGDLSVYWYQQSLDQGLQFLIQYYNGEERAKGNILERFSAQQFPDLHSELNLSSLELGDSALYFCASRNIASGRALSTDTQYFGPGTRLTVL.

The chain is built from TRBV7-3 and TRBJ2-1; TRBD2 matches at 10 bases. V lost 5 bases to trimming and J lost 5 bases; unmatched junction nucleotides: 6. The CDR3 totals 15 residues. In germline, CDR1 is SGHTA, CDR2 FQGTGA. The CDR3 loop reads CASSPIAGGNNEQFF. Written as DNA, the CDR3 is TGTGCCAGCAGCCCAATAGCGGGGGGTAACAATGAGCAGTTCTTC.

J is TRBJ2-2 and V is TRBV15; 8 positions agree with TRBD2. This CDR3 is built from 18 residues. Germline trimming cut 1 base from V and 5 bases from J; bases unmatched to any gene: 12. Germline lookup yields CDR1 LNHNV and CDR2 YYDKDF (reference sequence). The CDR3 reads CATSRVGPGGGGTGELFF. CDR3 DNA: TGTGCCACCAGCAGAGTAGGCCCGGGGGGGGGTGGGACCGGGGAGCTGTTTTTT.

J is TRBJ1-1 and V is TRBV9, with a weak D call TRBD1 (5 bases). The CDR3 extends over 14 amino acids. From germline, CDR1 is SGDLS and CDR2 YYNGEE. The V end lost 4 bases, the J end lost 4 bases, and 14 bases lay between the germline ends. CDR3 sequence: CASSPRSGSTEAFF. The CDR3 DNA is TGTGCCAGCAGCCCCCGATCAGGGTCCACTGAAGCTTTCTTT. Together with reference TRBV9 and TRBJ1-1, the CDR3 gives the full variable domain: DSGVTQTPKHLITATGQRVTLRCSPRSGDLSVYWYQQSLDQGLQFLIQYYNGEERAKGNILERFSAQQFPDLHSELNLSSLELGDSALYFCASSPRSGSTEAFFGQGTRLTVV.

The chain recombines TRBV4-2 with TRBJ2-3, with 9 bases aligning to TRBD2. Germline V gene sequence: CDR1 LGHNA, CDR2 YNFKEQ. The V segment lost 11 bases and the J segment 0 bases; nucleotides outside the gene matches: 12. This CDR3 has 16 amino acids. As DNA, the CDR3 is TGTGCCTCCCGTGATAGCGGGGGCCTTAGCACAGATACGCAGTATTTT. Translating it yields CASRDSGGLSTDTQYF.

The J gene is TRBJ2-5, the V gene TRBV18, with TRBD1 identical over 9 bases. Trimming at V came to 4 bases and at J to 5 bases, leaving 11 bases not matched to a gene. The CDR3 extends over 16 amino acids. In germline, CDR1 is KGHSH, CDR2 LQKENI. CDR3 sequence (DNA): TGTGCCAGCTCACTGCAACAGGGGGCAGCGGAGGAGACCCAGTACTTC. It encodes CASSLQQGAAEETQYF.

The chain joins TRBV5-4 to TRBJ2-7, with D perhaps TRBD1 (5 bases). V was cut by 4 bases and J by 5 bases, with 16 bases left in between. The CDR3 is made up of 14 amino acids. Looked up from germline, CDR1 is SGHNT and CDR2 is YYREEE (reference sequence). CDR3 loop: CASSPGQDSHEQYF. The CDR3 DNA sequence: TGTGCCAGCAGCCCCGGACAAGACAGCCACGAGCAGTACTTC. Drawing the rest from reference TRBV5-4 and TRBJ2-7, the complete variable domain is ETGVTQSPTHLIKTRGQQVTLRCSSQSGHNTVSWYQQALGQGPQFIFQYYREEENGRGNFPPRFSGLQFPNYSSELNVNALELDDSALYLCASSPGQDSHEQYFGPGTRLTVT.

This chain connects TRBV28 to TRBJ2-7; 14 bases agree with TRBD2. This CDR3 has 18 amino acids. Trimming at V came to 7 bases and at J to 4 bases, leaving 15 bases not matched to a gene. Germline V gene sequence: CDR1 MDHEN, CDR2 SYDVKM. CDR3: CASTLRRGLAGAFYEQYF. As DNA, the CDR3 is TGTGCCAGCACCCTCCGGCGGGGACTAGCGGGAGCGTTTTACGAGCAGTACTTC.